Listed here are 30 T cell receptor beta chains from one sample, sequenced in a study of cytomegalovirus exposure and HLA in healthy donors. 60 Vbeta and 13 Jbeta primers were used in PCR. Generated by immunoSEQ multiplex PCR, the TCRdb table keeps only in-frame clones and is missing some. The sample has 160,000 or so clones, more than 65% seen once. The material sequenced was PBMCs. The receptors originated from a man aged 25 to 45 in good health and CMV-seronegative.

The chain employs TRBV7-9 and TRBJ1-6; D gene unclear. The CDR3 runs 12 residues. CDR1 and CDR2 (germline): SEHNR, FQNEAQ (reference sequence). V dropped 2 bases and J dropped 15 bases, with 11 bases sitting between them. The CDR3 loop reads CASSLLDTILHF. CDR3 coding DNA: TGTGCCAGCAGCTTACTCGACACGATCCTCCACTTT.

V and J are TRBV27 and TRBJ2-3; 8 bases fit TRBD1. The CDR3 is 14 residues long. Looked up from germline, CDR1 is MNHEY and CDR2 is SMNVEV (reference sequence). V lost 3 bases and J lost 6; bases outside the gene matches: 5. The DNA of the CDR3 is TGTGCCAGCAGTTTGGTACAGGGGGTTGATACGCAGTATTTT. It specifies CASSLVQGVDTQYF.

The CDR3 protein is CASSFASGRSTDTQYF. The DNA of the CDR3 is TGTGCCAGCAGCTTTGCCAGCGGGAGGAGCACAGATACGCAGTATTTT. V usage is TRBV13 and J usage is TRBJ2-3; 9 positions agree with TRBD2. The CDR3 totals 16 residues. CDR1 and CDR2 (germline): PRHDT, FYEKMQ (reference sequence). V lost 3 bases to trimming and J lost 0 bases; unmatched junction nucleotides: 4.

This chain links TRBV2 with TRBJ2-3; the D is unclear. V lost 1 base and J lost 2, with 10 bases in between. CDR3 length equals 15 residues. Germline values: CDR1 SNHLY, CDR2 FYNNEI. CDR3 sequence: CASSEGALPTDTQYF. DNA of the CDR3: TGTGCCAGCAGTGAAGGGGCCTTACCCACAGATACGCAGTATTTT. The variable domain in full, with the rest retrieved from reference TRBV2 and TRBJ2-3, is EPEVTQTPSHQVTQMGQEVILRCVPISNHLYFYWYRQILGQKVEFLVSFYNNEISEKSEIFDDQFSVERPDGSNFTLKIRSTKLEDSAMYFCASSEGALPTDTQYFGPGTRLTVL.

J is TRBJ2-7 and V is TRBV9, with 9 positions matching TRBD1. Trimming removed 4 bases from V and 3 bases from J; junction bases left unmatched: 17. CDR3 length: 18 residues. Per the germline V gene, CDR1 is SGDLS and CDR2 is YYNGEE. CDR3 sequence reads: CASSTHWGGTGLNYEQYF. DNA for the CDR3: TGTGCCAGCAGCACCCATTGGGGGGGGACAGGGTTAAACTACGAGCAGTACTTC.

The chain has TRBV27 and TRBJ2-1; the match to TRBD1 covers 10 bases. J lost 10 bases, V lost 2 bases, and 5 bases had no gene match. The germline V gene has CDR1 MNHEY and CDR2 SMNVEV (reference sequence). This CDR3 is built from 14 residues. CDR3 protein: CASSLPGQGLEQFF. The CDR3 region has the DNA TGTGCCAGCAGTTTACCGGGACAGGGGTTGGAGCAGTTCTTC.

The CDR3, as DNA: TGTGCCAGCAGTCGATGGGGGAGGGGCACTGAAGCTTTCTTT. It encodes CASSRWGRGTEAFF. The chain employs TRBV6-5 and TRBJ1-1; weak D call: TRBD1 (5 bases). Germline V gene data show CDR1 as MNHEY and CDR2 as SVGAGI. The V and J ends lost 5 bases and 4 bases respectively, with 14 bases between them. This CDR3 has 14 amino acids.

The rearrangement joins TRBV6-1 to TRBJ2-7; 7 nucleotides align to TRBD1. The V gene end was trimmed by 5 bases and the J gene end by 3 bases; junction bases not matched to a gene: 4. From germline, CDR1 is MNHNS and CDR2 SASEGT. The CDR3 has 13 residues. As DNA, the CDR3 is TGTGCCAGCAGTCCTCAGGGGGTCTACGAGCAGTACTTC. Amino acids: CASSPQGVYEQYF.

This clone showed up just a few times. V gene TRBV27 combines with J gene TRBJ1-1, with TRBD1 matching over 8 bases. CDR1 is MNHEY, CDR2 SMNVEV, per germline (reference sequence). The CDR3 covers 14 residues. After removal of 5 bases from V and 10 bases from J, the junction contained 12 bases not matched to a gene. CDR3 region: CASSQSGTGLTAFF. The DNA of the CDR3 is TGTGCCAGCAGTCAATCCGGGACAGGCTTAACAGCTTTCTTT.

This clone showed up just once. The sample has other DNA sequences that encode this CDR3 too. CDR3 residues: CASSTSGISTDTQYF. CDR3 bases: TGTGCCAGCAGCACTAGCGGGATTAGCACAGATACGCAGTATTTT. V gene TRBV7-2 combines with J gene TRBJ2-3; 10 bases are shared with TRBD2. The CDR3 length is 15 residues. CDR1 and CDR2 (germline): SGHTA, FQGNSA. With 5 bases clipped from V and 0 bases from J, the junction kept 2 bases outside the gene matches.

V and J are TRBV15 and TRBJ2-1, with 7 bases matching TRBD2. The CDR3 extends over 16 amino acids. Germline V gene sequence: CDR1 LNHNV, CDR2 YYDKDF (reference sequence). V gave up 0 bases and J gave up 5 bases; unmatched junction bases: 7. CDR3 sequence reads: CATSRDLASGNNEQFF. Written as DNA, the CDR3 is TGTGCCACCAGCAGAGATCTGGCTAGCGGAAACAATGAGCAGTTCTTC. The whole variable domain, filled in from reference TRBV15 and TRBJ2-1, reads DAMVIQNPRYQVTQFGKPVTLSCSQTLNHNVMYWYQQKSSQAPKLLFHYYDKDFNNEADTPDNFQSRRPNTSFCFLDIRSPGLGDTAMYLCATSRDLASGNNEQFFGPGTRLTVL.

The chain is built from TRBV10-3 and TRBJ2-1; TRBD2 aligns across 10 bases. The trim removed 3 bases at V and 2 bases at J, leaving 1 base unmatched. This CDR3 region has 15 residues. Germline CDR1 ENHRY, CDR2 SYGVKD. This CDR3 is CAISDTSGTYNEQFF. The CDR3 nucleotides read TGTGCCATCAGTGATACTAGCGGGACCTACAATGAGCAGTTCTTC.

The rearrangement links TRBV5-5 to TRBJ1-4; D remains unclear. Germline loops: CDR1 SGHKS, CDR2 YYEKEE (reference sequence). V was shortened by 0 bases and J by 4 bases, with 7 bases between the two germline ends. This CDR3 has 14 residues. As DNA, the CDR3 is TGTGCCAGCAGCTTGGGGCAGAATAATGAAAAACTGTTTTTT. This translates into CASSLGQNNEKLFF. Looking up the rest from reference TRBV5-5 and TRBJ1-4 gives the full variable domain: DAGVTQSPTHLIKTRGQQVTLRCSPISGHKSVSWYQQVLGQGPQFIFQYYEKEERGRGNFPDRFSARQFPNYSSELNVNALLLGDSALYLCASSLGQNNEKLFFGSGTQLSVL.

CDR3: CASSTPGQGAEEQYF. The CDR3 nucleotides read TGTGCCAGCAGCACACCGGGACAGGGGGCCGAAGAGCAGTACTTC. The chain combines TRBV7-9 with TRBJ2-7; TRBD1 matches at 12 bases. This CDR3 region has 15 residues. J gave up 7 bases and V 5 bases, and 9 bases lay outside the gene matches. Germline V gene lookup returns CDR1 SEHNR and CDR2 FQNEAQ (reference sequence).

J is TRBJ2-3 and V is TRBV11-2; 15 nucleotides match TRBD2. The CDR3 has 16 amino acids. CDR1 and CDR2 (germline): SGHAT, FQNNGV. The junction had 6 bases not matched to a gene; V was cut back by 5 bases and J by 6 bases. Here the CDR3 DNA reads TGTGCCAGCAGCGGGACTAGCGGGAGGAGTTGGGATACGCAGTATTTT. Amino acid sequence: CASSGTSGRSWDTQYF. Together with reference TRBV11-2 and TRBJ2-3, the CDR3 gives the full variable domain: EAGVAQSPRYKIIEKRQSVAFWCNPISGHATLYWYQQILGQGPKLLIQFQNNGVVDDSQLPKDRFSAERLKGVDSTLKIQPAKLEDSAVYLCASSGTSGRSWDTQYFGPGTRLTVL.

This sequence joins TRBV15 and TRBJ2-7; D is perhaps TRBD1 (5 bases). Trimming took off 3 bases at V and 1 base at J, with 10 bases between the two ends. The CDR3 covers 14 residues. Germline V lookup: CDR1 LNHNV, CDR2 YYDKDF (reference sequence). CDR3 in DNA: TGTGCCACCAGCAGCGACAGCCAATCCTACGAGCAGTACTTC. It specifies CATSSDSQSYEQYF.

The chain is built from TRBV7-2 and TRBJ1-2, with TRBD1 identical over 7 bases. The V segment lost 4 bases and the J segment 2 bases; nucleotides outside the gene matches: 7. CDR3 length: 15 amino acids. Germline V gene data show CDR1 as SGHTA and CDR2 as FQGNSA. CDR3 protein: CASSSSPDRNYGYTF. DNA for the CDR3: TGTGCCAGCAGCTCCAGCCCGGACAGGAACTATGGCTACACCTTC.

This clone has more than one count but fewer than ten. The chain recombines TRBV7-3 with TRBJ2-5, with 8 bases aligning to TRBD1. There are 15 residues in the CDR3. Germline V gene data show CDR1 as SGHTA and CDR2 as FQGTGA. The V segment lost 3 bases and the J segment 1 base; nucleotides outside the gene matches: 4. As DNA, the CDR3 is TGTGCCAGCAGCTTCGGAACAGGGGGCCAAGAGACCCAGTACTTC. Translation: CASSFGTGGQETQYF.

V gene TRBV7-3 combines with J gene TRBJ2-5; tentative D call: TRBD2 (6 bases). V lost 5 bases and J 5 bases, leaving 18 bases between the germline ends. The CDR3 runs to 15 residues. The germline gives CDR1 SGHTA, CDR2 FQGTGA. The CDR3 protein is CASSKTGEGRETQYF. The CDR3, as DNA: TGTGCCAGCAGCAAAACAGGTGAAGGGAGGGAGACCCAGTACTTC.

The gene calls are TRBV6-5 and TRBJ2-5, with D possibly matching TRBD1 (6 bases). Germline CDR1 MNHEY, CDR2 SVGAGI. This CDR3 is 15 amino acids long. V was shortened by 2 bases and J by 5 bases, with 15 bases between the two germline ends. The DNA for the CDR3 is TGTGCCAGCAGTTACGCTAACAGGGTGGGGGAGACCCAGTACTTC. This gives the protein CASSYANRVGETQYF.

The chain uses TRBV5-4 and TRBJ1-2, with D possibly being TRBD1 (6 bases). The germline V gene encodes CDR1 SGHNT and CDR2 YYREEE (reference sequence). The CDR3 is 14 amino acids. Trimming left V 0 bases short and J 5 bases short, with 11 bases between. DNA of the CDR3: TGTGCCAGCAGCTTGGGGGGACAAGATTATGGCTACACCTTC. It specifies CASSLGGQDYGYTF.

This clone showed up just once. J is TRBJ2-7 and V is TRBV6-5; a weak D match, TRBD2 (6 bases). The CDR3 is 15 residues long. CDR1 is MNHEY, CDR2 SVGAGI, per germline. Trimming pared 6 bases from V and 3 bases from J, leaving 18 bases between. CDR3 residues: CASRVGGDFFYEQYF. The CDR3 nucleotides read TGTGCCAGCAGAGTAGGAGGGGATTTTTTCTACGAGCAGTACTTC.

The chain carries TRBV27 and TRBJ2-4, with D tentatively TRBD2 (6 bases). With 3 bases removed from V and 3 bases from J, the gap between germline ends came to 15 bases. This CDR3 has 16 residues. Germline V gene lookup returns CDR1 MNHEY and CDR2 SMNVEV (reference sequence). CDR3 in amino acids: CASSFSGEGVKNIQYF. For the CDR3, the DNA is TGTGCCAGCAGTTTTTCGGGGGAAGGGGTCAAAAACATTCAGTACTTC.

The chain links TRBV5-1 to TRBJ2-1; D gene unclear. Germline loops: CDR1 SGHRS, CDR2 YFSETQ. This CDR3 comprises 14 residues. The V gene lost 3 bases and the J gene lost 1 base, with 8 bases spanning the gap. The CDR3 sequence is CASSYSLSYNEQFF. CDR3 DNA sequence: TGCGCCAGCAGCTACAGTTTATCCTACAATGAGCAGTTCTTC.

The chain uses TRBV7-3 and TRBJ2-2; 7 bases match TRBD2. Germline values: CDR1 SGHTA, CDR2 FQGTGA. The J segment lost 2 bases and the V segment lost 2 bases, leaving 8 bases of the junction unmatched. This CDR3 comprises 17 residues. DNA for the CDR3: TGTGCCAGCAGCTTACCCCGGGCGGGAGAAAACACCGGGGAGCTGTTTTTT. Translated, it gives CASSLPRAGENTGELFF. Variable domain in full (rest from reference TRBV7-3 and TRBJ2-2): GAGVSQTPSNKVTEKGKYVELRCDPISGHTALYWYRQSLGQGPEFLIYFQGTGAADDSGLPNDRFFAVRPEGSVSTLKIQRTERGDSAVYLCASSLPRAGENTGELFFGEGSRLTVL.

This chain connects TRBV7-2 to TRBJ2-1; 7 positions match TRBD2. V was clipped by 2 bases and J by 5 bases; unmatched bases: 6. Per the germline V gene, CDR1 is SGHTA and CDR2 is FQGNSA. The CDR3 is 15 amino acids. CDR3 sequence: CASSLYAGANNEQFF. CDR3 DNA: TGTGCCAGCAGCTTATACGCGGGAGCGAACAATGAGCAGTTCTTC.

The chain is built from TRBV2 and TRBJ2-3; 8 bases are shared with TRBD2. The CDR3 is made up of 17 amino acids. Germline V gene lookup returns CDR1 SNHLY and CDR2 FYNNEI. V dropped 1 base and J dropped 3; count of bases not matched to a gene: 9. The CDR3 is CASSEGAGAGATDTQYF. CDR3 coding DNA: TGTGCCAGCAGTGAAGGTGCCGGAGCGGGGGCGACAGATACGCAGTATTTT. Together with reference TRBV2 and TRBJ2-3, the CDR3 gives the full variable domain: EPEVTQTPSHQVTQMGQEVILRCVPISNHLYFYWYRQILGQKVEFLVSFYNNEISEKSEIFDDQFSVERPDGSNFTLKIRSTKLEDSAMYFCASSEGAGAGATDTQYFGPGTRLTVL.

V and J are TRBV27 and TRBJ2-1; 9 bases match TRBD1. The CDR3 sequence is 17 residues long. The V segment lost 3 bases and the J segment 2 bases; nucleotides outside the gene matches: 8. Per the germline V gene, CDR1 is MNHEY and CDR2 is SMNVEV (reference sequence). The CDR3 DNA reads as TGTGCCAGCAGTTTTATTTTGACAGGGGGACCCTACAATGAGCAGTTCTTC. It is translated as CASSFILTGGPYNEQFF.

This clone was recorded only once. V and J are TRBV30 and TRBJ1-6; 9 positions match TRBD1. This CDR3 is 16 amino acids long. After removal of 0 bases from V and 7 bases from J, the junction contained 7 bases not matched to a gene. Per germline, CDR1 GTSNPN and CDR2 SVGIG (reference sequence). The DNA for the CDR3 is TGTGCCTGGAGTGTAACAACCGGGACAGGGAATTCACCCCTCCACTTT. Residues: CAWSVTTGTGNSPLHF.

The chain links TRBV7-9 to TRBJ2-3; 9 bases are a match to TRBD1. Germline V gives CDR1 SEHNR, CDR2 FQNEAQ (reference sequence). This CDR3 is 15 amino acids long. After removal of 4 bases from V and 2 bases from J, the junction contained 4 bases not matched to a gene. The DNA of the CDR3 is TGTGCCAGCAGCTCCAGACAGGGGGACACAGATACGCAGTATTTT. Amino acid sequence: CASSSRQGDTDTQYF.